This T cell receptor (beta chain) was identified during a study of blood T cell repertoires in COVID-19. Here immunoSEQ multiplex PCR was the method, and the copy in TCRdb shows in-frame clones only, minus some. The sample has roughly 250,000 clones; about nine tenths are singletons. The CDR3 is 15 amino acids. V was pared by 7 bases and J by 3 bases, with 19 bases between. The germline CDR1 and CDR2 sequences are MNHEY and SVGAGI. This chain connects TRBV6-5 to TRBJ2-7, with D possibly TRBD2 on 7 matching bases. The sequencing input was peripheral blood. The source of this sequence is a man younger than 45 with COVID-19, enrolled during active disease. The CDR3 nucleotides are TGTGCCAGCAAGACAGGTGGGAGGGGAAACTACGAGCAGTACTTC. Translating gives CASKTGGRGNYEQYF.